This T cell receptor (beta chain) was retrieved from a study of cytomegalovirus exposure and HLA in healthy donors. With 60 Vbeta and 13 Jbeta primers, the PCR was carried out. The repertoire was sequenced with immunoSEQ multiplex PCR; TCRdb's copy has only in-frame clones and lacks some. Among 150,000 to 200,000 clones listed, roughly 77% were seen once. About this clone: The same CDR3 can be traced to other DNA sequences in this sample.

The sample comprised PBMCs. The sequence derives from a male donor in good health and CMV-seronegative.

Here the CDR3 reads CASSPGQGYNEQFF. In nucleotides, the CDR3 is TGTGCCAGCAGTCCGGGACAGGGGTACAATGAGCAGTTCTTC. The chain carries TRBV27 and TRBJ2-1; 10 nucleotides agree with TRBD1. Germline V lookup: CDR1 MNHEY, CDR2 SMNVEV (reference sequence). The CDR3 runs 14 residues. V gave up 5 bases and J gave up 4 bases; unmatched junction bases: 2.